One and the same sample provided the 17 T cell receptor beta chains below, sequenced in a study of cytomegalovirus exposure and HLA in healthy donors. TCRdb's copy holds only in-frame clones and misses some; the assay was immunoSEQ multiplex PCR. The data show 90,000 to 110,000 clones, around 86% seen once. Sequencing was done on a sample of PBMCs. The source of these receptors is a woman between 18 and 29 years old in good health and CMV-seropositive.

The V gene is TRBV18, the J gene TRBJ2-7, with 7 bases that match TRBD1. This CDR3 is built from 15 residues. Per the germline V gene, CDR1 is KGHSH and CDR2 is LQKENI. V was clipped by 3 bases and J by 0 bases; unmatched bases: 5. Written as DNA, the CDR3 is TGTGCCAGCTCACCGAGCAGGGGGAGCTCCTACGAGCAGTACTTC. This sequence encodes CASSPSRGSSYEQYF.

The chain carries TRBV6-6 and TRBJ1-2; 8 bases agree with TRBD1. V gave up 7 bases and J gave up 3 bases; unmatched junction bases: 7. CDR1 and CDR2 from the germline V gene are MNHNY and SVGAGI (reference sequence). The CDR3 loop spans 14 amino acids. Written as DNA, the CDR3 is TGTGCCAGCACCCGACAGGGGAGCGACTATGGCTACACCTTC. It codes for CASTRQGSDYGYTF.

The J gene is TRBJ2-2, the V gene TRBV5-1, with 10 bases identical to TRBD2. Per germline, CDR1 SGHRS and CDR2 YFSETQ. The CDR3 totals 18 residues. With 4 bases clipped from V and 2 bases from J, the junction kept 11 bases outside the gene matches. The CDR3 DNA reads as TGCGCCAGCAGCCCCCTAGCGGGAGATAGGCGAAACACCGGGGAGCTGTTTTTT. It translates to CASSPLAGDRRNTGELFF.

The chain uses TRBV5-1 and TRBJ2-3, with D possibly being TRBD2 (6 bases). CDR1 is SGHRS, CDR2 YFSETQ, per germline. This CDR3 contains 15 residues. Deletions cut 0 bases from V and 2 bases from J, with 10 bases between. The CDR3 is CASSLDGGATDTQYF. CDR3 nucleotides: TGCGCCAGCAGCTTGGACGGGGGAGCCACAGATACGCAGTATTTT.

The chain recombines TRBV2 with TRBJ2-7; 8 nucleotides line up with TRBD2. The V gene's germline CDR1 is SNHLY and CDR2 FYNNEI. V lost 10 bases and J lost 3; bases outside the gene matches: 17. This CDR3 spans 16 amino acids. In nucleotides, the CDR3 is TGTGCCACCGAGAGCGGGGGAACCAGCGCCTACTACGAGCAGTACTTC. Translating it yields CATESGGTSAYYEQYF. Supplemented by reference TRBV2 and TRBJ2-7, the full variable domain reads EPEVTQTPSHQVTQMGQEVILRCVPISNHLYFYWYRQILGQKVEFLVSFYNNEISEKSEIFDDQFSVERPDGSNFTLKIRSTKLEDSAMYFCATESGGTSAYYEQYFGPGTRLTVT.

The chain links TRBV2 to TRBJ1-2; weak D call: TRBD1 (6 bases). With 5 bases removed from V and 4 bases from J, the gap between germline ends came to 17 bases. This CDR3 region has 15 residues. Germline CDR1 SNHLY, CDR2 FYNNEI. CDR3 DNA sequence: TGTGCCAGCAGTCTATACAGGGTTAGTCGCTATGGCTACACCTTC. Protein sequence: CASSLYRVSRYGYTF.

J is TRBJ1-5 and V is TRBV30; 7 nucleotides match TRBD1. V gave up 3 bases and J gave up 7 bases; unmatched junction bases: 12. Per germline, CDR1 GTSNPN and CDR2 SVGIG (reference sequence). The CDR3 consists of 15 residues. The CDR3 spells CAWSAGTAGGQPQHF. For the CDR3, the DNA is TGTGCCTGGAGCGCCGGGACAGCCGGAGGGCAGCCCCAGCATTTT.

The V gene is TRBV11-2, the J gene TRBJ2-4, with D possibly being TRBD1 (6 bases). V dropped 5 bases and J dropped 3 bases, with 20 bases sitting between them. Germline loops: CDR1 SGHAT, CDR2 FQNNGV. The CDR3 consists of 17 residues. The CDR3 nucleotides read TGTGCCAGCAGCCCTCTCCGGGACATCTTCGGCAAAAACATTCAGTACTTC. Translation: CASSPLRDIFGKNIQYF.

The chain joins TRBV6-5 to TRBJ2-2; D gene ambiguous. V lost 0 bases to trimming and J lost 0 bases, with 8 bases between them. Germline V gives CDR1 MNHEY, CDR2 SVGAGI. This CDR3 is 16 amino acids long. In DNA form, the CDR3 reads TGTGCCAGCAGTTACTCTGGCGGAGCGAACACCGGGGAGCTGTTTTTT. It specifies CASSYSGGANTGELFF.

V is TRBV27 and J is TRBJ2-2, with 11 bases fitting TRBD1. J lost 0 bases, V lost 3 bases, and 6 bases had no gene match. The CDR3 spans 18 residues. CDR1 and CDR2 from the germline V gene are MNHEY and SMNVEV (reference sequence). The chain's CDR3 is CASSLIRDRGSNTGELFF. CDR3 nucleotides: TGTGCCAGCAGTTTGATAAGGGACAGGGGGTCGAACACCGGGGAGCTGTTTTTT.

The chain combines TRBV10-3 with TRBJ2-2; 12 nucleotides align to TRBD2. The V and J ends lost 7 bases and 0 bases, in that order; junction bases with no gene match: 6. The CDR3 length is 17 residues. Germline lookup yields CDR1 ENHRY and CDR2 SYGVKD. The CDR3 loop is CAIKGLAGGPNTGELFF. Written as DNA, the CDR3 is TGTGCCATCAAGGGGCTAGCGGGGGGGCCGAACACCGGGGAGCTGTTTTTT.

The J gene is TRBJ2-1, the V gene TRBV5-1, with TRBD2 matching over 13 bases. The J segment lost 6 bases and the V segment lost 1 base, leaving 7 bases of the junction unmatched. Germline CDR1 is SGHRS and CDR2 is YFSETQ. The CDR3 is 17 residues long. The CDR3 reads CASSLLRTSGSGNEQFF. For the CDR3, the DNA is TGCGCCAGCAGCTTGTTACGGACTAGCGGGAGCGGCAATGAGCAGTTCTTC.

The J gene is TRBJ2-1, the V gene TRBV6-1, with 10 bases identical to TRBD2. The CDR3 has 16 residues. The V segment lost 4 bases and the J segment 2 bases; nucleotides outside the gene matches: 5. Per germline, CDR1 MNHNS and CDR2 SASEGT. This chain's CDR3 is CASSAQLAGTYNEQFF. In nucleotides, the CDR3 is TGTGCCAGCAGTGCTCAACTAGCGGGGACCTACAATGAGCAGTTCTTC.

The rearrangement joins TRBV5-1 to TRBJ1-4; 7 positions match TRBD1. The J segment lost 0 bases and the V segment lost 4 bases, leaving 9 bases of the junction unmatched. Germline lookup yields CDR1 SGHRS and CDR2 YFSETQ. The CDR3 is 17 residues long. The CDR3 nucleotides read TGCGCCAGCAGCCCAAGGACAGGTTGGACAACTAATGAAAAACTGTTTTTT. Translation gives CASSPRTGWTTNEKLFF. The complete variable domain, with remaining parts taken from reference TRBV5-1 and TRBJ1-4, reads KAGVTQTPRYLIKTRGQQVTLSCSPISGHRSVSWYQQTPGQGLQFLFEYFSETQRNKGNFPGRFSGRQFSNSRSEMNVSTLELGDSALYLCASSPRTGWTTNEKLFFGSGTQLSVL.

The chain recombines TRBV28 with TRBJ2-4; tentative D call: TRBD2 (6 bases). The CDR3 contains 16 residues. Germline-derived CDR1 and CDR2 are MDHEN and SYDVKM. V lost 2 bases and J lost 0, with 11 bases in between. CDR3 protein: CASSLLDGGAKNIQYF. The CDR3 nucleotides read TGTGCCAGCAGTTTACTGGACGGGGGAGCCAAAAACATTCAGTACTTC.

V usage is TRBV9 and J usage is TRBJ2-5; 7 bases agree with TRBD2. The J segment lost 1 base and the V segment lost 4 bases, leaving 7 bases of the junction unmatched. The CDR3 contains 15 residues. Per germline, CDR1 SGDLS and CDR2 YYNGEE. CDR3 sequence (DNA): TGTGCCAGCAGCCCCATTGGGGGGGGCCAAGAGACCCAGTACTTC. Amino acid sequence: CASSPIGGGQETQYF.

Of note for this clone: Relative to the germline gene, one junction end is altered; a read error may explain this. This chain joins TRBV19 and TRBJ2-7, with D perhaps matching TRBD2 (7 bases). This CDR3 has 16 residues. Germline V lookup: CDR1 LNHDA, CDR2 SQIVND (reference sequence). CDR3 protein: CASSLEGGGTSYEQYF. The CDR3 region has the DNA TGTGCCAGTAGTTTAGAGGGAGGGGGTACTTCCTACGAGCAGTACTTC.